Below, 12 T cell receptor beta chains from the same sample are listed, as sequenced in a study of molecular identifiers for immune sequencing clone quantification. TCRdb passed the PCR reads through MiXCR, listing each CDR3 protein once. Among about 300,000 distinct CDR3 sequences listed, 20% to 25% were seen once. Sequenced sample: naive CD8+ T cells from blood, with Jurkat cell RNA spiked in. Sample subset: FACS-sorted CD8+CD4-CCR7+CD45RA+ naive T cells. These receptors originate from a human donor in good health. Some libraries in this study had Jurkat cell RNA spiked in.

This clonotype has just a few counts. The gene calls are TRBV4-3 and TRBJ2-2; tentatively, D is TRBD1 (5 bases). V lost 0 bases, J lost 1 base, and 15 bases lay in between. This CDR3 is built from 18 residues. CDR1 LGHNA and CDR2 YSLEER come from the germline V gene. The chain's CDR3 is CASSQERLGVKNTGELFF. CDR3 DNA sequence: TGCGCCAGCAGCCAAGAAAGGTTAGGGGTCAAGAACACCGGGGAGCTGTTTTTT.

About this clonotype itself: Sequence at one end of the junction differs from germline and may be a read error. The V call is TRBV6-5, the J call TRBJ2-2; D is tentatively TRBD1 or TRBD2 (5 bases each). The CDR3 runs 13 residues. Germline loops: CDR1 MNHEY, CDR2 SVGAGI. In DNA form, the CDR3 reads TGTGCCAGCAGTACCCCCGGGACCGGGGAGCTGCTTTTT. Encoded protein: CASSTPGTGELLF.

The table lists this clonotype with a few counts. The chain uses TRBV6-5 and TRBJ2-1; 13 nucleotides agree with TRBD2. The V and J ends lost 6 bases and 4 bases, in that order; junction bases with no gene match: 3. The CDR3 is 15 amino acids. CDR1 and CDR2 from the germline V gene are MNHEY and SVGAGI. In DNA form, the CDR3 reads TGTGCCAGCAGGGGACTAGCGGGACAATACAATGAGCAGTTCTTC. Translation gives CASRGLAGQYNEQFF.

This clonotype was counted at least ten times. This chain joins TRBV4-1 and TRBJ2-3; D is unclear. From germline, CDR1 is MGHRA and CDR2 YSYEKL. The CDR3 is 12 residues long. V was shortened by 1 base and J by 6 bases, with 5 bases between the two germline ends. In DNA, the CDR3 is TGCGCCAGCAGCCAAGCTCGGGATACGCAGTATTTT. Translation: CASSQARDTQYF.

Comments on this clonotype: Compared with germline, one end of the junction differs, possibly owing to a read error. The chain uses TRBV12-3 or TRBV12-4 and TRBJ1-4; D possibly corresponds to TRBD1 (6 bases). The CDR3 is 14 amino acids. CDR3 sequence reads: CTSSLAGAREKLFF. CDR3 coding DNA: TGTACCAGCAGTTTAGCAGGGGCGCGGGAAAAACTGTTTTTT.

The sample holds many counts of this clonotype. The chain recombines TRBV5-6 with TRBJ1-1; 7 bases are a match to TRBD1. J gave up 9 bases and V 9 bases, and 17 bases lay outside the gene matches. Per germline, CDR1 SGHDT and CDR2 YYEEEE. The CDR3 runs 14 residues. The CDR3 DNA follows: TGTGCCACTTCCTCGGGGACAGCGAGTAAAAAAGCTTTCTTT. It yields the protein CATSSGTASKKAFF.

This clonotype was seen repeatedly, ten times or more. V gene TRBV14 combines with J gene TRBJ2-3; D is possibly TRBD1 or TRBD2 (6 bases each). The V end lost 5 bases, the J end lost 2 bases, and 20 bases lay between the germline ends. This CDR3 region has 17 residues. Germline V gene sequence: CDR1 SGHDN, CDR2 FVKESK. The CDR3 bases are TGTGCCAGCAGCAAGGGGGGTCTCGCGGACTACACAGATACGCAGTATTTT. It yields the protein CASSKGGLADYTDTQYF.

This clonotype came up many times. This chain connects TRBV9 to TRBJ2-5; possibly TRBD1 for D (6 bases). V was trimmed by 0 bases and J by 3 bases, leaving 6 bases between them. CDR1 is SGDLS and CDR2 is YYNGEE in the germline V gene. The length of the CDR3 is 13 residues. The CDR3 region has the DNA TGTGCCAGCAGCGTAGGGACAGAAGAGACCCAGTACTTC. Translating gives CASSVGTEETQYF.

V usage is TRBV19 and J usage is TRBJ2-7; 12 bases align to TRBD1. V lost 3 bases, J lost 3 bases, and 3 bases stayed unmatched. The length of the CDR3 is 15 residues. Germline CDR1 reads LNHDA; CDR2 reads SQIVND (reference sequence). The CDR3 DNA sequence: TGTGCCAGTAGTATCCGGGACAGGGGGCACTACGAGCAGTACTTC. Translating it yields CASSIRDRGHYEQYF.

This chain joins TRBV11-2 and TRBJ2-5; D not resolved. Germline-derived CDR1 and CDR2 are SGHAT and FQNNGV. The germline V and J ends were trimmed by 1 base and 2 bases, with 23 bases remaining between them. CDR3 length: 19 residues. The CDR3 DNA reads as TGTGCCAGCAGCTTAGTTTTCCCTCTTTCATCCGGCAGACAAGAGACCCAGTACTTC. It is translated as CASSLVFPLSSGRQETQYF.

This clonotype was picked up many times. The rearrangement joins TRBV7-9 to TRBJ1-5; D uncertain. Trimming cost V 4 bases and J 3 bases, with 13 bases left between them. This CDR3 has 15 amino acids. CDR1 and CDR2 from the germline V gene are SEHNR and FQNEAQ (reference sequence). CDR3 sequence reads: CASSSVGVANQPQHF. CDR3 nucleotides: TGTGCCAGCAGCTCGGTTGGGGTGGCCAATCAGCCCCAGCATTTT.

Concerning this clonotype itself: A much larger clone sits a single nucleotide away, making a read error possible. No conserved phenylalanine or tryptophan ends this CDR3, so it is likely a read error. This chain links TRBV7-6 with TRBJ1-1; 10 nucleotides line up with TRBD1. Trimming cost V 5 bases and J 0 bases; bases outside gene matches: 3. The CDR3 is made up of 15 amino acids. The germline CDR1 and CDR2 sequences are SGHVS and FNYEAQ. The CDR3 reads CASSPGQGLNTEAFL. CDR3 sequence (DNA): TGTGCCAGCAGCCCGGGACAGGGGCTGAACACTGAAGCTTTCCTT.